The clone carrying this T cell receptor beta chain has a count of ten or more. Its antigen is unknown. The sample comes from a study of regulatory T cells in long-lasting Graves disease. The study, taken as a whole, reports: Persistent Graves' patients had lower TCR diversity than newly diagnosed ones.

Time point indicated: newly diagnosed GD, antithyroid drugs for less than 3 months. PBMCs provided the RNA from which the TCR library was made. A peripheral blood sample, roughly 8.7 milliliters in volume, was drawn into EDTA tubes. For TCR beta, libraries came from iRepertoire HTBI primers and Arm-PCR of CDR3 regions. A single record per CDR3 protein comes from TCRdb applying MiXCR to the multiplex PCR reads. The profile shows more than 300,000 distinct CDR3 sequences, about 14% of them singletons. The CDR3 totals 13 residues. The V end lost 2 bases, the J end lost 9 bases, and 11 bases lay between the germline ends.

The sequences come from peripheral blood mononuclear cells (PBMCs), collected at new diagnosis, from a patient treated with antithyroid drugs. The J gene is TRBJ1-3, the V gene TRBV12-3 or TRBV12-4; no firm D call. The source is a female donor with Graves disease. The CDR3 region is CASSLTLVGTIYF. The CDR3 nucleotides are TGTGCCAGCAGTTTAACCCTCGTGGGCACCATATATTTT.